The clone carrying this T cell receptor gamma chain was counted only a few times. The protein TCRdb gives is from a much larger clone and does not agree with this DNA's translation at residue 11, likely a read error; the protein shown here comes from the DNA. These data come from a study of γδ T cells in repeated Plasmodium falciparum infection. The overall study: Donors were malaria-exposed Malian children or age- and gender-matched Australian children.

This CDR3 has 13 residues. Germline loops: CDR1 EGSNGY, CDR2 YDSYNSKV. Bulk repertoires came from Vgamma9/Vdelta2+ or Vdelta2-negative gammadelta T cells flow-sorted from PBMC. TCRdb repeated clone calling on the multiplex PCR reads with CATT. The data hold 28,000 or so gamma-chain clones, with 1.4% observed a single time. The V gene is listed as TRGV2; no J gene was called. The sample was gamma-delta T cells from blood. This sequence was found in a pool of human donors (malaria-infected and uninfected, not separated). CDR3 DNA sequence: TGTGCCACCTGGGACCCCCCGGGATATAAGAGACTCTTT. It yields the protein CATWDPPGYKRLF.